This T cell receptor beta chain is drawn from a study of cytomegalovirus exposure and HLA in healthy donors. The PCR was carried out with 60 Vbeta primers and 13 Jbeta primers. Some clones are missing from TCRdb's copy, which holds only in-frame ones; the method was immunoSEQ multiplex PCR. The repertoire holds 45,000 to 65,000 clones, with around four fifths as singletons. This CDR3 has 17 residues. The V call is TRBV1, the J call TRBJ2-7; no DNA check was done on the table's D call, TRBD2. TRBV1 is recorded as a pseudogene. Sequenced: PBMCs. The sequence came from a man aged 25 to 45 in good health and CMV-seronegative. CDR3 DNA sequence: TGCACCAGCAGCCAAGGGGCCCCCGGGCGGACTAAGGGCGAGCAGTACTTC. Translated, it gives CTSSQGAPGRTKGEQYF.